Shown below are 14 T cell receptor beta chains from a single sample sequenced in a study of blood T cell repertoires in COVID-19. Method: immunoSEQ multiplex PCR; TCRdb's copy keeps in-frame clones and lacks some. The sample yields about 220,000 clones, more than 80% seen once. Sequenced material: PBMCs or T cells enriched from blood (not recorded which). Receptors were obtained from a woman aged 40 to 50 with acute COVID-19.

The V and J genes are TRBV11-1 and TRBJ1-2; 7 bases are a match to TRBD1. The J segment lost 0 bases and the V segment lost 5 bases, leaving 3 bases of the junction unmatched. Germline V lookup: CDR1 SGHAT, CDR2 FQDESV (reference sequence). The CDR3 covers 14 residues. The CDR3 DNA reads as TGTGCCAGCAGCATGACAGGGCCTAACTATGGCTACACCTTC. It yields the protein CASSMTGPNYGYTF.

This clone showed up just once. V is TRBV7-9 and J is TRBJ1-4; D is perhaps TRBD1 (5 bases). The germline gives CDR1 SEHNR, CDR2 FQNEAQ (reference sequence). The CDR3 has 16 amino acids. Trimming cost V 4 bases and J 7 bases, with 19 bases left between them. CDR3 coding DNA: TGTGCCAGCAGCTCCCCCCCCGGGGGGGGTGGTGAAAAACTGTTTTTT. This codes for CASSSPPGGGGEKLFF.

With regard to this clone: The identical CDR3 is also encoded by other nucleotide sequences in the sample. This chain uses TRBV29-1 with TRBJ1-1; no definite D call. V was pared by 3 bases and J by 7 bases, with 3 bases between. Per the germline V gene, CDR1 is SQVTM and CDR2 is ANQGSEA. The CDR3 extends over 9 amino acids. CDR3 sequence: CSVDSEAFF. CDR3 coding DNA: TGCAGCGTTGATAGTGAAGCTTTCTTT.

CDR3 sequence (DNA): TGTGCCATCAGGGAGACAGGGGCCCACATTCAGTACTTC. Translation gives CAIRETGAHIQYF. The chain recombines TRBV10-3 with TRBJ2-4, with 8 bases aligning to TRBD1. Germline V gene sequence: CDR1 ENHRY, CDR2 SYGVKD. V was pared by 6 bases and J by 8 bases, with 6 bases of the junction left unmatched. This CDR3 contains 13 residues.

The chain uses TRBV5-1 and TRBJ1-1; no firm D call. CDR1 and CDR2 from the germline V gene are SGHRS and YFSETQ. The CDR3 is 13 amino acids. Trimming shortened V by 3 bases and J by 4 bases, and 10 bases separated the two germline ends. CDR3 protein: CASSWALGTEAFF. The CDR3 nucleotides read TGCGCCAGCAGCTGGGCACTTGGCACTGAAGCTTTCTTT.

The rearrangement uses TRBV7-8 and TRBJ2-5, with D tentatively TRBD2 (7 bases). CDR1 SGHVS and CDR2 FQNEAQ come from the germline V gene. This CDR3 has 15 amino acids. Trimming took off 2 bases at V and 4 bases at J, with 14 bases between the two ends. The CDR3 loop reads CASSLWGGPRETQYF. CDR3 in DNA: TGTGCCAGCAGCTTATGGGGGGGGCCCCGAGAGACCCAGTACTTC.

V usage is TRBV4-1 and J usage is TRBJ2-1, with D possibly being TRBD2 (5 bases). There are 17 residues in the CDR3. CDR1 is MGHRA and CDR2 is YSYEKL in the germline V gene. Trimming removed 2 bases at V and 0 bases at J, with 14 bases between. In DNA, the CDR3 is TGCGCCAGCAGCCAAATTGGGAGAGGGAGCTCCTACAATGAGCAGTTCTTC. The encoded protein is CASSQIGRGSSYNEQFF.

The chain is built from TRBV13 and TRBJ1-3, with 10 bases aligning to TRBD1. Germline V gives CDR1 PRHDT, CDR2 FYEKMQ (reference sequence). V shed 5 bases, J shed 4 bases, and the junction held 11 bases outside the gene matches. The CDR3 totals 17 residues. For the CDR3, the DNA is TGTGCCAGCAGCCTGAATACCGGGACAGGGGAAGGAAACACCATATATTTT. Translation gives CASSLNTGTGEGNTIYF.

J is TRBJ1-1 and V is TRBV5-1, with 8 positions matching TRBD1. Losses at the gene ends were 2 bases for V and 1 base for J; bases not matched to a gene: 4. Germline V CDR1 and CDR2: SGHRS, YFSETQ. The CDR3 is made up of 15 amino acids. This CDR3 is CASSLPGGQNTEAFF. CDR3 nucleotide sequence: TGCGCCAGCAGCTTACCAGGGGGCCAGAACACTGAAGCTTTCTTT.

The chain employs TRBV4-3 and TRBJ1-1; D is unresolved. From germline, CDR1 is LGHNA and CDR2 YSLEER. Between the trimmed V and J ends, which lost 0 bases and 6 bases, there was a span of 8 bases. The CDR3 covers 13 residues. Written as DNA, the CDR3 is TGCGCCAGCAGCCAAGATATCGGGGCTGAAGCTTTCTTT. Its protein is CASSQDIGAEAFF.

This clone was picked up a small number of times. V gene TRBV19 combines with J gene TRBJ1-2; D gene ambiguous. This CDR3 is 16 amino acids long. Germline CDR1 reads LNHDA; CDR2 reads SQIVND (reference sequence). Trimming pared 4 bases from V and 5 bases from J, leaving 20 bases between. CDR3 nucleotide sequence: TGTGCCAGTAGTAGGTCAGCGAACCTAGACTATTATGGCTACACCTTC. Protein sequence: CASSRSANLDYYGYTF.

The V gene is TRBV29-1, the J gene TRBJ1-1, with D possibly matching TRBD1 (5 bases). The germline gives CDR1 SQVTM, CDR2 ANQGSEA. The V and J ends lost 2 bases and 0 bases respectively, with 7 bases between them. The CDR3 runs to 13 residues. CDR3: CSVERGMNTEAFF. The CDR3 DNA sequence: TGCAGCGTTGAAAGGGGAATGAACACTGAAGCTTTCTTT.

V usage is TRBV6-5 and J usage is TRBJ2-1, with 8 bases matching TRBD1. The CDR3 extends over 16 amino acids. V dropped 0 bases and J dropped 9; count of bases not matched to a gene: 10. Germline V gene data show CDR1 as MNHEY and CDR2 as SVGAGI. CDR3 DNA: TGTGCCAGCAGTTACTCTTCGGACAGGGCGGGGTCTGAGCAGTTCTTC. Translating it yields CASSYSSDRAGSEQFF.

CDR3 amino acids: CASRLVGGNTEAFF. Here the CDR3 DNA reads TGCGCCAGCAGGCTGGTGGGAGGGAACACTGAAGCTTTCTTT. The rearrangement links TRBV4-1 to TRBJ1-1, with unresolved D. Trimming cost V 6 bases and J 1 base, with 12 bases left between them. The V gene's germline CDR1 is MGHRA and CDR2 YSYEKL. The CDR3 loop spans 14 amino acids.